The text below deals with one TCR beta chain. The antigen is undetermined. The data originate from a study of beta chain features in type 1 diabetes. Whole-study context: Regarding age, gender and cell yields, patients proved similar to healthy donors. Findings of the study overall: Type 1 diabetes patients showed a moderate but significant shortening of TCRB CDR3s in all four CD4+ subsets. Reduced insertions and increased deletions marked VDJ junctions in type 1 diabetes patients. Whether HLA type influences TCRB rearrangement remained unresolved here.

Staining for CD45RO/CCR7/CD25/CD127/CD95/CD27 allowed sorting of CD4+ naive, central memory, regulatory and stem cell-like memory cells. Reverse transcription of all isolated RNA meant that expressed TCRB transcripts were sequenced. Here immunoSEQ multiplex PCR was the method, and the copy in TCRdb shows in-frame clones only, minus some. Of about 41,000 clones listed, over 50% are singletons. Germline V gives CDR1 MNHEY, CDR2 SVGAGI. Trimming cost V 6 bases and J 6 bases; bases outside gene matches: 8. The CDR3 length is 14 residues. Sequenced: Tregs from blood. The chain couples TRBV6-5 to TRBJ2-7, with 10 bases identical to TRBD1. The sequence was obtained from a young man with type 1 diabetes. Some clones in this sample may be carry-over from other donors' samples. CDR3 sequence: CASRWDRGTVEQYF. The CDR3 bases are TGTGCCAGCAGATGGGACAGGGGAACGGTCGAGCAGTACTTC.